These T cell receptor beta chains were read from a single sample in a study of identical twins. TCRdb re-derived calls from the 5' RACE reads in MiXCR, one entry per CDR3 protein. The sample contains about 890,000 distinct CDR3 sequences, around 12% of which appear only once. Separately, the same data were catalogued under a study of yellow fever vaccine responses in identical twins.

Material: PBMCs. These receptors were obtained from a woman aged 18-29 years in good health. Each CDR3 is given with its conserved first and last residue. A D gene is named only where the DNA matches it firmly. Expanded clones are given a class, and other clones once, few, many or no size at all.

TRBV4-2,many,TRBJ1-1,.,TGTGCCAGCAGCCAAGATGTTGGAAGGGTGAACACTGAAGCTTTCTTT,CASSQDVGRVNTEAFF
TRBV24-1,.,TRBJ2-2,.,TGTGCCACCAGTACGACGGGGGCGAACACCGGGGAGCTGTTTTTT,CATSTTGANTGELFF
TRBV4-1,.,TRBJ2-5,.,TGCGCCAGCAGCCATGTGCCCGAAGAGACCCAGTACTTC,CASSHVPEETQYF
TRBV12-3/TRBV12-4,.,TRBJ2-2,.,TGTGCCAGCAGTTGGGCAGGCACCGGGGAGCTGTTTTTT,CASSWAGTGELFF
TRBV20-1,many,TRBJ1-5,.,TGCAGTGCTAGTCCCGCCGTTATACAGGCAAATCAGCCCCAGCATTTT,CSASPAVIQANQPQHF
TRBV6-1,.,TRBJ2-1,TRBD2,TGTGCCAGCAGTGATCCAACGGGACTAGCGGTTAACAATGAGCAGTTCTTC,CASSDPTGLAVNNEQFF
TRBV7-9,few,TRBJ2-5,.,TGTGCCAGCAGCCTCCCTGGACGGGAAGAGACCCAGTACTTC,CASSLPGREETQYF
TRBV2,few,TRBJ2-1,.,TGTGCCAGCAGTCGGGACGGGGGAAGCTCCTACAATGAGCAGTTCTTC,CASSRDGGSSYNEQFF
TRBV6-2/TRBV6-3,few,TRBJ2-1,.,TGTGCCAGCAGTTACTCGGGAGCGGGCCGCTCCTACAATGAGCAGTTCTTC,CASSYSGAGRSYNEQFF
TRBV7-9,.,TRBJ2-4,.,TGTGCCAGCAGCTTAGCGCCAACAAGCCTAGCCAAAAACATTCAGTACTTC,CASSLAPTSLAKNIQYF
TRBV7-6,few,TRBJ2-3,TRBD1,TGTGCCAGCAGCTTAGCCGACAGGGGGTGGAGGAATACGCAGTATTTT,CASSLADRGWRNTQYF
TRBV6-1,few,TRBJ2-2,.,TGTGCCAGCAGTCCCCAGCCGAACACCGGGGAGCTGTTTTTT,CASSPQPNTGELFF
TRBV24-1,few,TRBJ2-7,TRBD1,TGTGCCACCAGTGAGGGACAGGGGGTCTACGAGCAGTACTTC,CATSEGQGVYEQYF
TRBV3-1,few,TRBJ1-3,.,TGTGCCAGCAGCCAAGATTCAGAGCCTGGAAACACCATATATTTT,CASSQDSEPGNTIYF
TRBV28,few,TRBJ1-2,TRBD1,TGTGCCAGCAGTTTCTCAGGGACAGGGAACTATGGCTACACCTTC,CASSFSGTGNYGYTF
TRBV13,.,TRBJ2-5,TRBD2,TGTGCCAGCAGCAGGGGACTAGCCGGAATATTCAACCAAGAGACCCAGTACTTC,CASSRGLAGIFNQETQYF
TRBV4-1,.,TRBJ2-3,.,TGCGCCAGCTCCCCTCCCCAGCTCACAGATACGCAGTATTTT,CASSPPQLTDTQYF
TRBV27,.,TRBJ2-6,.,TGTGCCAGCAGTTTATCTTCTCCTGGGGCCAACGTCCTGACTTTC,CASSLSSPGANVLTF
TRBV7-9,few,TRBJ2-7,.,TGTGCCAGCAGCTCGACCTCGGGCGAGCAGTACTTC,CASSSTSGEQYF
TRBV20-1,.,TRBJ2-3,.,TGCAGTGCTAGAGTAAGGGGTAGCGGAAACACAGATACGCAGTATTTT,CSARVRGSGNTDTQYF
TRBV12-3/TRBV12-4,few,TRBJ1-1,.,TGTGCCAGCAGTTATACCGCCAGCTTCAACACTGAAGCTTTCTTT,CASSYTASFNTEAFF
TRBV11-2,few,TRBJ2-1,TRBD2,TGTGCCAGCAGCTGGCGGGAGGGCCCGGTTTCCTCACGGTACAATGAGCAGTTCTTC,CASSWREGPVSSRYNEQFF
TRBV5-5,.,TRBJ2-1,.,TGTGCCAGCAGCGCTACCCCCGGTCACAATGAGCAGTTCTTC,CASSATPGHNEQFF
TRBV6-7,.,TRBJ2-2,TRBD2,TGTGCCTGCTGTTTTCTTATGGTGTCTAGCGGATTTAACACCGGGGAGCTGTTTTTT,CACCFLMVSSGFNTGELFF
TRBV15,.,TRBJ2-2,.,TGTGCCACCCGGGTTGTGGGATCTTTGAACACCGGGGAGCTGTTTTTT,CATRVVGSLNTGELFF
TRBV3-1,.,TRBJ2-1,TRBD1,TGTGCCAGCAGCCAGGGGACAGGGACGGTCAATGAGCAGTTCTTC,CASSQGTGTVNEQFF
TRBV7-9,few,TRBJ2-7,.,TGTGCCAGCAGCGATCACGAGCAGTACTTC,CASSDHEQYF
TRBV7-8,.,TRBJ1-5,TRBD1,TGTGCCAGCAGCGCAACAGGGGCCGTCCAGCCCCAGCATTTT,CASSATGAVQPQHF
TRBV5-1,many,TRBJ1-2,TRBD1,TGCGCCAGCAGACTCCGGACAGGGGGCTACGGCTACACCTTC,CASRLRTGGYGYTF
TRBV5-1,.,TRBJ2-1,TRBD2,TGCGCCAGCAGCTCCATTAGCGGGAGCTCCTACAATGAGCAGTTCTTC,CASSSISGSSYNEQFF
TRBV12-3/TRBV12-4,many,TRBJ2-1,.,TGTGCCAGCAGCTATGACACCTACAATGAGCAGTTCTTC,CASSYDTYNEQFF
TRBV6-5,few,TRBJ2-1,TRBD1,TGTGCCAGCAGTTACACACAGGGGGCCGATGAGCAGTTCTTC,CASSYTQGADEQFF
TRBV6-1,.,TRBJ1-1,TRBD1,TGTGCCACTCACACAGGGGCCCTGAACACTGAAGCTTTCTTT,CATHTGALNTEAFF
TRBV29-1,many,TRBJ2-3,.,TGCAGCCCCAGGGGACTTAGCACAGATACGCAGTATTTT,CSPRGLSTDTQYF
TRBV15,few,TRBJ1-1,.,TGTGCCACAAGCAGGCGGGGGACTGAAGCTTTCTTT,CATSRRGTEAFF
TRBV28,few,TRBJ2-1,.,TGTGCCAGCAGTGGGATACTCCCAGCCGGTGAGCAGTTCTTC,CASSGILPAGEQFF
TRBV10-3,few,TRBJ2-2,.,TGTGCCATCAGTGACCCCAAAGGCGGGGAGCTGTTTTTT,CAISDPKGGELFF
TRBV3-1,few,TRBJ2-1,TRBD2,TGTGCCAGCAGCCAAGACGGTCTAGCGGGAGGCGGGGAGCAGTTCTTC,CASSQDGLAGGGEQFF
TRBV18,.,TRBJ2-1,TRBD1,TGTGCCAGCTCACCCCGGGACAGGGAAGGGGAGCAGTTCTTC,CASSPRDREGEQFF
TRBV27,few,TRBJ1-1,.,TGTGCCAGCAGTTTAGGAACCGTCAGGAACACTGAAGCTTTCTTT,CASSLGTVRNTEAFF
TRBV7-9,.,TRBJ2-4,.,TGTGCCAGCAGCGGGACCCACAAAAACATTCAGTACTTC,CASSGTHKNIQYF
TRBV5-8,few,TRBJ2-3,TRBD2,TGTGCCAGCAGAGGGAGCGGAGCGGGGACGCAGTATTTT,CASRGSGAGTQYF
TRBV15,few,TRBJ1-2,TRBD1,TGTGCCACCAGCAGATCAGGGACAGGGACGAGGCTTGGTGGCTACACCTTC,CATSRSGTGTRLGGYTF
TRBV20-1,.,TRBJ1-3,.,TGCAGTGCTAGTTCCGGACAAGGTGGCACCATATATTTT,CSASSGQGGTIYF
TRBV29-1,.,TRBJ2-1,.,TGCAGCGTTGCAGGCAGACCAGACAATGAGCAGTTCTTC,CSVAGRPDNEQFF
TRBV7-6,.,TRBJ2-1,.,TGTGCCAGCAGCTTAGGTCTGGTCCCCACCTACAATGAGCAGTTCTTC,CASSLGLVPTYNEQFF
TRBV4-2,few,TRBJ1-1,TRBD1,TGTGCCAGCAGCCGACCTCCGGGACAGGGGGCCGACACTGAAGCTTTCTTT,CASSRPPGQGADTEAFF
TRBV20-1,many,TRBJ1-3,TRBD1,TGCAGTGCTAGGGACAGGGCACGAAACACCATATATTTT,CSARDRARNTIYF
TRBV6-2/TRBV6-3,few,TRBJ2-1,TRBD1,TGTGCCACTATAAACCGGGACAGTAACAATGAGCAGTTCTTC,CATINRDSNNEQFF
TRBV3-1,many,TRBJ1-1,.,TGTGCCAGCAGCGCTGGACAGAACACTGAAGCTTTCTTT,CASSAGQNTEAFF
TRBV6-1,.,TRBJ1-4,.,TGTGCCAGCAGTGATGCCCCGCGGCTGCCAAATGAAAAACTGTTTTTT,CASSDAPRLPNEKLFF
TRBV20-1,few,TRBJ2-7,.,TGCAGTGCCAGAAATCCCGGGACGGCAACCTACGAGCAGTACTTC,CSARNPGTATYEQYF